This T cell receptor (beta chain) was identified in a study of T-cell memory formation after mild COVID-19. This clonotype appeared a few times. Antigen: not known. From the 5' RACE reads, TCRdb called clonotypes with MiXCR, one entry per CDR3 protein. In the table there are about 560,000 distinct CDR3 sequences, 15% to 20% of which are singletons. V was cut by 0 bases and J by 8 bases, with 8 bases left in between. There are 13 residues in the CDR3. Per the germline V gene, CDR1 is SGHRS and CDR2 is YFSETQ. Findings of the study overall: The main location of contracting CD4+ clones was CM and EM, and that of contracting CD8+ clones was EMRA. Contracting clones, day 15 to 85, had balanced CD4/CD8, and later expanders favored CD4+. There was no confirmation that second-wave clones peaking on day 37 were SARS-CoV-2 specific. Some clones that responded were present in memory (sampled pre-infection), which suggests cross-reactive memory joined.

Material: PBMCs or a T cell subset sorted from them (not recorded which). This receptor was identified in an adult woman who had mild COVID-19 (a few samples of this study predate the infection). Cell type and time point are not known. The chain recombines TRBV5-1 with TRBJ2-2; no reliable D call. The CDR3 reads CASSLGDGGELFF. For the CDR3, the DNA is TGCGCCAGCAGCTTGGGGGATGGAGGGGAGCTGTTTTTT.